The 27 T cell receptor beta chains below come from one sample, sequenced in a study of blood T cell repertoires in COVID-19 (dated by TCRdb to 2018 to 2020). Library method: the immunoSEQ multiplex PCR assay. TCRdb retrieved this table from immuneACCESS and kept in-frame rearrangements only. Not all clones are present; in checked studies, unresolved V genes account for under half, and no reason is known for the remainder. The sample contains tens of thousands of clones, roughly 80% of them found a single time. The ten largest clones take up 24% of the sample. Material: peripheral blood. The receptors shown here come from a human donor with acute or convalescent COVID-19. The donor label of this sample is uncertain.

This chain links TRBV11-2 with TRBJ2-3; TRBD2 matches at 8 bases. From germline, CDR1 is SGHAT and CDR2 FQNNGV. This CDR3 has 16 residues. Unmatched junction bases numbered 11, after V lost 4 bases and J lost 5 bases. CDR3 region: CASSWAPGGVQDTQYF. The CDR3 nucleotides are TGTGCCAGCAGCTGGGCCCCGGGGGGGGTTCAAGATACGCAGTATTTT.

The chain couples TRBV5-1 to TRBJ2-7; 10 nucleotides agree with TRBD1. The CDR3 totals 17 residues. CDR1 is SGHRS and CDR2 is YFSETQ in the germline V gene. V gave up 3 bases and J gave up 6 bases; unmatched junction bases: 15. The CDR3 reads CASSSERGQGNPFEQYF. In nucleotides, the CDR3 is TGCGCCAGCAGCTCCGAACGGGGACAGGGGAACCCCTTCGAGCAGTACTTC.

The V and J genes are TRBV3-1 (or the pseudogene TRBV3-2) and TRBJ2-3; 11 nucleotides agree with TRBD2. The junction had 3 bases not matched to a gene; V was cut back by 1 base and J by 6 bases. CDR3 length equals 15 residues. The V gene's germline CDR1 is LGHDT and CDR2 YNNKEL (reference sequence). CDR3 bases: TGTGCCAGCAGCCAAGGACTAGCGGGGCTTGATACGCAGTATTTT. Translation: CASSQGLAGLDTQYF.

J is TRBJ1-2 and V is TRBV9, with D possibly being TRBD1 (5 bases). The V end was cut by 0 bases, the J end by 7 bases, with 19 bases between. CDR3 length: 16 amino acids. Germline V gene data show CDR1 as SGDLS and CDR2 as YYNGEE. The DNA for the CDR3 is TGTGCCAGCAGCGTAGACGGGGGGTCCCGGCTATCTGGCTACACCTTC. It encodes CASSVDGGSRLSGYTF.

The CDR3 sequence is CSASRGHPQNTEAFF. In DNA form, the CDR3 reads TGCAGTGCTAGTCGAGGACATCCCCAAAACACTGAAGCTTTCTTT. V is TRBV20-1 and J is TRBJ1-1, with a weak D call TRBD1 (5 bases). Germline V gives CDR1 DFQATT, CDR2 SNEGSKA (reference sequence). The CDR3 spans 15 residues. V lost 3 bases and J 2 bases, leaving 16 bases between the germline ends.

This sequence joins TRBV6-5 and TRBJ1-1; 8 nucleotides match TRBD1. There are 16 residues in the CDR3. The germline CDR1 and CDR2 sequences are MNHEY and SVGAGI. V dropped 2 bases and J dropped 1; count of bases not matched to a gene: 6. In DNA form, the CDR3 reads TGTGCCAGCAGTTACCGAGGGACAGGACCGAACACTGAAGCTTTCTTT. Its protein is CASSYRGTGPNTEAFF.

J is TRBJ2-7 and V is TRBV9, with TRBD2 matching over 7 bases. With V trimmed by 2 bases and J by 2 bases, 7 bases remained unmatched. The CDR3 length is 15 residues. Germline V gene lookup returns CDR1 SGDLS and CDR2 YYNGEE. Here the CDR3 reads CASSVGEGNTYEQYF. The CDR3 DNA sequence: TGTGCCAGCAGCGTCGGGGAGGGGAATACCTACGAGCAGTACTTC.

This chain links TRBV27 with TRBJ1-2; 9 bases are a match to TRBD1. Germline assignment: CDR1 MNHEY and CDR2 SMNVEV (reference sequence). The V gene end was trimmed by 0 bases and the J gene end by 10 bases; junction bases not matched to a gene: 3. The CDR3 is made up of 13 amino acids. The DNA for the CDR3 is TGTGCCAGCAGTTTATCGGGGGACAGGGACTACACCTTC. Its translation: CASSLSGDRDYTF.

J is TRBJ2-1 and V is TRBV7-9, with 8 bases fitting TRBD2. The junction had 12 bases not matched to a gene; V was cut back by 6 bases and J by 5 bases. Germline lookup yields CDR1 SEHNR and CDR2 FQNEAQ (reference sequence). CDR3 length: 16 amino acids. The CDR3 region has the DNA TGTGCCAGCAGGATGGTCGGACTAGCAGGACACAATGAGCAGTTCTTC. It translates to CASRMVGLAGHNEQFF.

This clone was seen more than once but under ten times. CDR3 amino acids: CASSYPRQSQKLFF. CDR3 nucleotide sequence: TGTGCCAGCAGTTACCCCCGACAGTCCCAAAAACTGTTTTTT. This sequence joins TRBV6-5 and TRBJ1-4; tentative D call: TRBD1 (5 bases). CDR3 length equals 14 residues. V was cut by 2 bases and J by 9 bases, with 13 bases left in between. The germline V gene encodes CDR1 MNHEY and CDR2 SVGAGI.

This clone has just a few counts. CDR3 region: CASSDGPNSYNEQFF. Written as DNA, the CDR3 is TGCGCCAGCAGCGATGGGCCCAACTCCTACAATGAGCAGTTCTTC. The rearrangement links TRBV5-1 to TRBJ2-1; no clear D. V was clipped by 4 bases and J by 0 bases, with 11 bases between them. This CDR3 is 15 amino acids long. Germline-derived CDR1 and CDR2 are SGHRS and YFSETQ.

V is TRBV7-9 and J is TRBJ2-2; 7 bases agree with TRBD2. The ends lost 6 bases at V and 6 bases at J; junction bases unmatched: 13. CDR1 is SEHNR and CDR2 is FQNEAQ in the germline V gene (reference sequence). This CDR3 comprises 16 residues. In DNA form, the CDR3 reads TGTGCCAGCAGACCCCTAGCGGAGAGAGGTTCCGGGGAGCTGTTTTTT. Encoded protein: CASRPLAERGSGELFF.

The gene calls are TRBV18 and TRBJ1-3, with 8 bases matching TRBD1. V was pared by 4 bases and J by 0 bases, with 5 bases of the junction left unmatched. Germline values: CDR1 KGHSH, CDR2 LQKENI. The CDR3 sequence is 16 residues long. The CDR3 here is CASSQSGQVSGNTIYF. DNA for the CDR3: TGTGCCAGCTCACAATCGGGACAGGTCTCTGGAAACACCATATATTTT.

The J gene is TRBJ2-1, the V gene TRBV5-4, with 7 bases matching TRBD2. With 3 bases clipped from V and 8 bases from J, the junction kept 8 bases outside the gene matches. CDR1 SGHNT and CDR2 YYREEE come from the germline V gene (reference sequence). This CDR3 has 14 amino acids. The CDR3 nucleotides are TGTGCCAGCAGCTCCTGGGGGGGGAGAGATGAGCAGTTCTTC. This gives the protein CASSSWGGRDEQFF.

This clone has just one count. This rearrangement joins TRBV18 to TRBJ1-5; 8 nucleotides line up with TRBD1. CDR1 is KGHSH and CDR2 is LQKENI in the germline V gene. The CDR3 loop spans 17 amino acids. V lost 4 bases and J lost 1; bases outside the gene matches: 9. This chain's CDR3 is CASSRTTGVMSNQPQHF. DNA of the CDR3: TGTGCCAGCTCACGCACGACAGGGGTGATGAGCAATCAGCCCCAGCATTTT.

The chain links TRBV9 to TRBJ2-2; D is unclear. The CDR3 runs to 12 residues. V lost 7 bases and J lost 3, with 7 bases in between. The germline CDR1 and CDR2 sequences are SGDLS and YYNGEE. The CDR3 nucleotides are TGTGCCAGCCACAGAGACACCGGGGAGCTGTTTTTT. Its translation is CASHRDTGELFF.

This clone was recorded a few times. The rearrangement uses TRBV14 and TRBJ1-6, with 7 bases matching TRBD1. This CDR3 is 17 amino acids long. V trimming: 6 bases; J trimming: 0 bases; junction bases outside the gene matches: 8. Germline V lookup: CDR1 SGHDN, CDR2 FVKESK. CDR3 sequence: CASSDGTAISYNSPLHF. In DNA form, the CDR3 reads TGTGCCAGCAGTGACGGGACAGCCATCTCCTATAATTCACCCCTCCACTTT.

Only one count was recorded for this clone. This sequence joins TRBV30 and TRBJ1-2; D gene uncertain. The germline V gene encodes CDR1 GTSNPN and CDR2 SVGIG (reference sequence). The CDR3 length is 12 residues. The CDR3: CAMEGSPYGYTF. DNA of the CDR3: TGTGCGATGGAAGGGAGTCCCTATGGCTACACCTTC.

This sequence joins TRBV3-1 (or the pseudogene TRBV3-2) and TRBJ1-4, with D hard to call. V dropped 3 bases and J dropped 8 bases, with 4 bases sitting between them. Per the germline V gene, CDR1 is LGHDT and CDR2 is YNNKEL (reference sequence). The CDR3 length is 11 residues. The CDR3 protein is CASSHVEKLFF. The CDR3 DNA reads TGTGCCAGCAGCCATGTAGAAAAACTGTTTTTT.

The chain employs TRBV4-3 and TRBJ1-2; D unresolved. Germline V lookup: CDR1 LGHNA, CDR2 YSLEER. Trimming left V 0 bases short and J 7 bases short, with 12 bases between. This CDR3 is built from 14 residues. CDR3 protein: CASSQDLEGLGYTF. In DNA, the CDR3 is TGCGCCAGCAGCCAAGACCTCGAGGGCCTTGGCTACACCTTC.

This chain joins TRBV9 and TRBJ2-5; 10 nucleotides match TRBD2. Trimming took 0 bases from V and 2 from J; bases not matched to a gene: 10. CDR1 is SGDLS, CDR2 YYNGEE, per germline. This CDR3 region has 18 residues. The DNA of the CDR3 is TGTGCCAGCAGCGTAGCTACGGGTAGCGGGGGGACACAAGAGACCCAGTACTTC. The encoded protein is CASSVATGSGGTQETQYF.

This chain links TRBV19 with TRBJ1-1, with D perhaps TRBD1 (5 bases). The CDR3 spans 16 residues. The germline gives CDR1 LNHDA, CDR2 SQIVND (reference sequence). V dropped 4 bases and J dropped 5 bases, with 20 bases sitting between them. CDR3 residues: CASSNIGTGGKTEAFF. CDR3 nucleotides: TGTGCCAGTAGTAATATCGGGACTGGAGGAAAAACTGAAGCTTTCTTT.

The rearrangement links TRBV7-7 to TRBJ2-5, with D perhaps TRBD1 (5 bases). Trimming cost V 3 bases and J 2 bases, with 13 bases left between them. Germline CDR1 reads SSHAT; CDR2 reads FNYEAQ (reference sequence). The CDR3 totals 15 residues. This CDR3 reads CASSLEQGSQETQYF. The CDR3 DNA is TGTGCCAGCAGCTTGGAGCAGGGCTCTCAAGAGACCCAGTACTTC.

The V and J genes are TRBV18 and TRBJ1-2; 8 positions agree with TRBD1. Germline V gives CDR1 KGHSH, CDR2 LQKENI. The CDR3 has 13 amino acids. V lost 5 bases, J lost 5 bases, and 4 bases stayed unmatched. Here the CDR3 DNA reads TGTGCCAGCTCAGACGGACAGGGATATGGCTACACCTTC. Translated, it gives CASSDGQGYGYTF.

The V gene is TRBV6-5, the J gene TRBJ1-5, with TRBD1 as a possible D gene (6 bases). This CDR3 has 15 residues. V lost 3 bases and J lost 5, with 14 bases in between. Germline V gene lookup returns CDR1 MNHEY and CDR2 SVGAGI. This chain's CDR3 is CASSYRQDPYQPQHF. The CDR3 DNA follows: TGTGCCAGCAGTTATAGACAGGACCCTTATCAGCCCCAGCATTTT.

This chain links TRBV28 with TRBJ1-5; D perhaps matches TRBD1 (6 bases). Trimming pared 3 bases from V and 7 bases from J, leaving 16 bases between. The CDR3 loop spans 15 amino acids. CDR1 is MDHEN and CDR2 is SYDVKM in the germline V gene. CDR3 protein: CASSFGGRGVQPQHF. The CDR3 coding sequence is TGTGCCAGCAGTTTCGGAGGCAGGGGTGTGCAGCCCCAGCATTTT.

This chain joins TRBV7-2 and TRBJ2-7; 8 bases agree with TRBD1. The V gene end was trimmed by 2 bases and the J gene end by 4 bases; junction bases not matched to a gene: 7. The CDR3 has 15 residues. Germline V lookup: CDR1 SGHTA, CDR2 FQGNSA. In DNA form, the CDR3 reads TGTGCCAGCAGCTTACGCACAGGGGGAAGATACGAGCAGTACTTC. Translated: CASSLRTGGRYEQYF.